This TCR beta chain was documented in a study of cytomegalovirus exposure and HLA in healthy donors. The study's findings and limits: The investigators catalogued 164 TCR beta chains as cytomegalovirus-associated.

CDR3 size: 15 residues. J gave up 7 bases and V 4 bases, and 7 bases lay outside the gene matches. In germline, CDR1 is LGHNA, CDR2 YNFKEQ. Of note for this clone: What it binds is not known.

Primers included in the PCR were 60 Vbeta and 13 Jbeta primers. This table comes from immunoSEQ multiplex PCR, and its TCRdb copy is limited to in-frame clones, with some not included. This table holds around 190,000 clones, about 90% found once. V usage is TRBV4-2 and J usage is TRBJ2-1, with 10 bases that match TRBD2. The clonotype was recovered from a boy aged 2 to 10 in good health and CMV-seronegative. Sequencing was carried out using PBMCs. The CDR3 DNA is TGTGCCAGCAGCCTAGCGAGGACTAGCGGAAATGAGCAGTTCTTC. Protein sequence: CASSLARTSGNEQFF.